These 5 T cell receptor beta chains originate from one sample sequenced in a study of T cell responses to AZD1222 COVID-19 vaccine. Sequencing used immunoSEQ multiplex PCR; TCRdb keeps in-frame clones, though not all of them. The repertoire holds about 100,000 clones, 85% to 90% seen once, with 15% to 20% in the top ten. Here the sequenced sample was peripheral blood, taken on day 0 of AZD1222 vaccination. The receptors originated from an adult in good health.

The chain couples TRBV5-1 to TRBJ2-3; 8 bases are a match to TRBD2. V shed 4 bases and J 4 bases; nucleotides not matched to a gene: 5. Germline loops: CDR1 SGHRS, CDR2 YFSETQ. The CDR3 covers 14 residues. CDR3 protein: CASSMGLDADTQYF. CDR3 coding DNA: TGCGCCAGCAGCATGGGACTAGATGCAGATACGCAGTATTTT. Based on the CDR3 plus reference TRBV5-1 and TRBJ2-3, the full variable domain is KAGVTQTPRYLIKTRGQQVTLSCSPISGHRSVSWYQQTPGQGLQFLFEYFSETQRNKGNFPGRFSGRQFSNSRSEMNVSTLELGDSALYLCASSMGLDADTQYFGPGTRLTVL.

The CDR3 region is CASSLQSGLNQPQHF. In DNA form, the CDR3 reads TGTGCCAGCAGCTTACAATCTGGACTCAATCAGCCCCAGCATTTT. The V and J genes are TRBV7-6 and TRBJ1-5; D is uncertain. The length of the CDR3 is 15 residues. V lost 2 bases and J 3 bases, leaving 11 bases between the germline ends. Germline loops: CDR1 SGHVS, CDR2 FNYEAQ.

The chain has TRBV5-5 and TRBJ1-5; weak D call: TRBD1 (5 bases). The CDR3 is made up of 16 amino acids. In germline, CDR1 is SGHKS, CDR2 YYEKEE (reference sequence). V was pared by 3 bases and J by 2 bases, with 15 bases between. The CDR3 sequence is CASSWGKGDGNQPQHF. Written as DNA, the CDR3 is TGTGCCAGCAGCTGGGGTAAAGGGGATGGCAATCAGCCCCAGCATTTT.

The rearrangement uses TRBV6-6 and TRBJ2-7; 10 nucleotides match TRBD1. CDR3 length equals 15 residues. The V gene end was trimmed by 6 bases and the J gene end by 5 bases; junction bases not matched to a gene: 10. Germline loops: CDR1 MNHNY, CDR2 SVGAGI (reference sequence). The CDR3 here is CASRTLGQGVHEQYF. CDR3 nucleotides: TGTGCCAGCAGGACTCTCGGACAGGGGGTCCACGAGCAGTACTTC.

The J gene is TRBJ2-1, the V gene TRBV6-1, with D hard to call. CDR1 is MNHNS, CDR2 SASEGT, per germline. V lost 3 bases to trimming and J lost 2 bases, with 8 bases between them. The CDR3 sequence is 14 residues long. CDR3 bases: TGTGCCAGCAGTGACGGCGGCCCCTACAATGAGCAGTTCTTC. Its protein product is CASSDGGPYNEQFF.